A selection of T cell receptor beta chains follows, all from one sample in a study of OX40 agonist ivuxolimab in advanced cancers. TCRdb's table, derived via immunoSEQ multiplex PCR, lists solely in-frame clones and lacks some. The sample has about 83,000 clones; about 86% are singletons. This sample comprised CD4+ or CD8+ T cells sorted from blood, obtained in a trial of the OX40 agonist ivuxolimab. Source of these receptors: an adult with an advanced solid tumor such as melanoma, head and neck, liver or kidney cancer. CDR3s leave out the opening cysteine and the closing phenylalanine or tryptophan. D genes are given only for firm matches.

v_call d_call cdr3_aa
TRBV5-3 TRBD1 ARSLVQGANSPLH
TRBV1 NA TSSQDPSSGGRTDTQY
TRBV28 TRBD1 ASSSPGTGIDTQY
TRBV7-2 TRBD1 ASSSRMTGQGMDIQY
TRBV19 TRBD1 ASSTPGQGALESNQPQH
TRBV5-1 NA ASSLQGQETQY
TRBV28 TRBD2 ASSLGGLAGTQY
TRBV29-1 TRBD1 SVNLQVGTDGYT
TRBV19 NA ASSLQQGTSTDTQY
TRBV4-1 NA ASSQDPSGTSTDTQY
TRBV7-2 NA ASSLVAGREQY
TRBV4-1 TRBD1 ASSQEPGQGWYQPQH
TRBV5-1 TRBD1 ASIPFPGTAHYGYT
TRBV6-6 NA ASSYSIWNYEQY
TRBV20-1 NA SASRGQQF
TRBV5-1 NA ASSPGSTTYNEQF
TRBV28 TRBD1 ASSGRGLHGYT
TRBV18 NA ASSLSPADNTEAF
TRBV19 NA ASSMAGGAF